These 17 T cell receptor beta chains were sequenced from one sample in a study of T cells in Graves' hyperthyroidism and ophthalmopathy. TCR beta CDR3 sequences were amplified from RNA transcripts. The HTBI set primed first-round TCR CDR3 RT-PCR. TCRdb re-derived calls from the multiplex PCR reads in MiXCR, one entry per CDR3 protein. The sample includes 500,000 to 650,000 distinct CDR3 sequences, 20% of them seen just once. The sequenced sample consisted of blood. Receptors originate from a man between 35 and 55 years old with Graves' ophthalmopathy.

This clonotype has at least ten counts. CDR3 nucleotide sequence: TGTGCCAGCAGCCTGGTGCCGGGACTAGCGGGGACTTTCAATGAGCAGTTCTTC. It encodes CASSLVPGLAGTFNEQFF. The genes are TRBV6-1 and TRBJ2-1, with TRBD2 matching over 13 bases. V was pared by 6 bases and J by 6 bases, with 14 bases of the junction left unmatched. CDR3 length equals 18 residues. The germline V gene encodes CDR1 MNHNS and CDR2 SASEGT.

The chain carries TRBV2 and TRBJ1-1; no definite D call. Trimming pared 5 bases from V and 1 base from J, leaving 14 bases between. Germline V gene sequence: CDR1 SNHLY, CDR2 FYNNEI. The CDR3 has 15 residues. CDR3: CASSRGDAGNTEAFF. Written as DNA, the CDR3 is TGTGCCAGCAGTCGAGGTGACGCAGGGAACACTGAAGCTTTCTTT.

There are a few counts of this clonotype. The CDR3 reads CASSLLAGGQDTQYF. DNA of the CDR3: TGTGCCAGCAGTTTACTAGCGGGGGGCCAAGATACGCAGTATTTT. The rearrangement links TRBV7-2 to TRBJ2-3, with 12 bases matching TRBD2. CDR1 is SGHTA and CDR2 is FQGNSA in the germline V gene. V lost 6 bases and J lost 5; bases outside the gene matches: 6. The length of the CDR3 is 15 residues. Looking up the rest from reference TRBV7-2 and TRBJ2-3 gives the full variable domain: GAGVSQSPSNKVTEKGKDVELRCDPISGHTALYWYRQSLGQGLEFLIYFQGNSAPDKSGLPSDRFSAERTGGSVSTLTIQRTQQEDSAVYLCASSLLAGGQDTQYFGPGTRLTVL.

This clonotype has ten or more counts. For the CDR3, the DNA is TGTGCCAGCAGTGGGGGCTTCACTGAAGCTTTCTTT. Protein: CASSGGFTEAFF. The gene calls are TRBV28 and TRBJ1-1; maybe TRBD1 (6 bases). The CDR3 is 12 residues long. V was shortened by 5 bases and J by 4 bases, with 8 bases between the two germline ends. Germline-derived CDR1 and CDR2 are MDHEN and SYDVKM.

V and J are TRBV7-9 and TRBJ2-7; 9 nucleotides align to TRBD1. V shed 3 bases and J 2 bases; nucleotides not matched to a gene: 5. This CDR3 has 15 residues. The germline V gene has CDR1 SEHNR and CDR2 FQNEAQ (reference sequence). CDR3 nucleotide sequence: TGTGCCAGCAGCTTCGTACGGACAGGGGCCTACGAGCAGTACTTC. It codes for CASSFVRTGAYEQYF.

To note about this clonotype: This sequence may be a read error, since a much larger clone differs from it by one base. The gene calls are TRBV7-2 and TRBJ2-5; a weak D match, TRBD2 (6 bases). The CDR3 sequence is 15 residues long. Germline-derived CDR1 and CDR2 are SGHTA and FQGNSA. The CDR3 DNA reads TGTTCCAGCACCATGACCTGGCGGGGAGAAGAGACCCAGTACTTC. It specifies CSSTMTWRGEETQYF.

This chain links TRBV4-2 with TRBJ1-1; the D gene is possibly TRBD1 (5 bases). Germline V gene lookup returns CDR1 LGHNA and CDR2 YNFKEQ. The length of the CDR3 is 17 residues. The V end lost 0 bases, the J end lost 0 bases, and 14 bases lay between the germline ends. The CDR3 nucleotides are TGTGCCAGCAGCCAAGAAGGGACCCCTTGGGTGAACACTGAAGCTTTCTTT. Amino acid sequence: CASSQEGTPWVNTEAFF.

The CDR3 here is CASSKEIGGFNQPQHF. Here the CDR3 DNA reads TGTGCCAGTAGTAAGGAGATAGGGGGCTTCAATCAGCCCCAGCATTTT. The chain has TRBV19 and TRBJ1-5, with 7 bases fitting TRBD1. CDR1 is LNHDA and CDR2 is SQIVND in the germline V gene (reference sequence). The CDR3 is 16 residues long. V lost 4 bases and J lost 3; bases outside the gene matches: 9.

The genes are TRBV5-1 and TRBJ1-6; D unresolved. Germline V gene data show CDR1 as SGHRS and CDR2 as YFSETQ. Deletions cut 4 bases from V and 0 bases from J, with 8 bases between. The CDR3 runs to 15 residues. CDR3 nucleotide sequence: TGCGCCAGCAGCGCCCAGGACTCCTATAATTCACCCCTCCACTTT. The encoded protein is CASSAQDSYNSPLHF.

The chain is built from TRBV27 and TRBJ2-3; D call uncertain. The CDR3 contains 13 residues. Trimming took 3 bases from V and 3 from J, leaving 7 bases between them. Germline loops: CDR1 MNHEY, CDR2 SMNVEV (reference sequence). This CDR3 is CASSLFGTDTQYF. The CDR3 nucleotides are TGTGCCAGCAGTTTGTTTGGGACAGATACGCAGTATTTT.

In nucleotides, the CDR3 is TGTGCCAGCAAGCCTAGGGCTAACTATGGCTACACCTTC. Protein sequence: CASKPRANYGYTF. V and J are TRBV5-5 and TRBJ1-2; D gene uncertain. Trimming left V 6 bases short and J 0 bases short, with 9 bases between. The CDR3 has 13 amino acids. Looked up from germline, CDR1 is SGHKS and CDR2 is YYEKEE (reference sequence). Full variable domain (missing parts from reference TRBV5-5 and TRBJ1-2): DAGVTQSPTHLIKTRGQQVTLRCSPISGHKSVSWYQQVLGQGPQFIFQYYEKEERGRGNFPDRFSARQFPNYSSELNVNALLLGDSALYLCASKPRANYGYTFGSGTRLTVV.

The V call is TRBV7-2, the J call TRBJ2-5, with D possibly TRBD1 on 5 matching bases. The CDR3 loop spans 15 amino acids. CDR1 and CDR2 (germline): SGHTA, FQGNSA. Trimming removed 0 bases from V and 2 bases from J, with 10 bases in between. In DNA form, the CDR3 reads TGTGCCAGCAGCTTAGCCCAGGGTATTCAAGAGACCCAGTACTTC. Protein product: CASSLAQGIQETQYF.

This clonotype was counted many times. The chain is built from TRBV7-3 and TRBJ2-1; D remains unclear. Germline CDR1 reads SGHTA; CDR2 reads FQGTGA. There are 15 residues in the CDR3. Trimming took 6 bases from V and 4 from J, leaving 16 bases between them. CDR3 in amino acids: CASSSQDGIYNEQFF. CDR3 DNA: TGTGCCAGCAGTTCCCAGGACGGTATTTACAATGAGCAGTTCTTC.

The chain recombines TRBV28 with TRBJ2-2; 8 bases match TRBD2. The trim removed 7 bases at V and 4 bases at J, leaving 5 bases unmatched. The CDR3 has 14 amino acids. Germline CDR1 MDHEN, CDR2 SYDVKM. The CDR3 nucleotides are TGTGCCAGCACGGGGGGGGAGGCCACCGGGGAGCTGTTTTTT. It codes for CASTGGEATGELFF. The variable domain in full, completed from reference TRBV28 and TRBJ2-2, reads DVKVTQSSRYLVKRTGEKVFLECVQDMDHENMFWYRQDPGLGLRLIYFSYDVKMKEKGDIPEGYSVSREKKERFSLILESASTNQTSMYLCASTGGEATGELFFGEGSRLTVL.

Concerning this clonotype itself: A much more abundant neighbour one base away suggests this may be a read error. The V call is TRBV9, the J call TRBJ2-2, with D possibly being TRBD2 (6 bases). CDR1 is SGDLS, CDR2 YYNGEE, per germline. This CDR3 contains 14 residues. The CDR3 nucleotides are TGTGCCAGCAGCCGGGACTCCTTCCCCGGGAAGCTGTTTTTT. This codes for CASSRDSFPGKLFF.

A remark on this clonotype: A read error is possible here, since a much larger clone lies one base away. The CDR3 DNA sequence: TGTGCCAGCATCGAACTAGGTTATTCAGATACGCAGTATTTT. Its translation: CASIELGYSDTQYF. The genes are TRBV12-3 or TRBV12-4 and TRBJ2-3; possible D gene TRBD2, 5 bases. This CDR3 region has 14 residues. V was cut by 7 bases and J by 4 bases, with 15 bases left in between.

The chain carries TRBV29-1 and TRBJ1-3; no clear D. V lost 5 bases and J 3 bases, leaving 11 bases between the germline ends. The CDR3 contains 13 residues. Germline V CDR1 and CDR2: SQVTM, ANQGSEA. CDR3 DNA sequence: TGCAGCGTTAGCCGCAGAAATGGAAACACCATATATTTT. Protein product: CSVSRRNGNTIYF.